This T cell receptor beta chain was found in a study of glioma-infiltrating T cells after dendritic cell vaccination. Only in-frame clones appear in the TCRdb table, and some are missing; sequencing was by immunoSEQ multiplex PCR. The table shows about 87,000 clones, with 80% to 90% occurring only once. Sequences were derived from blood, sampled before dendritic cell vaccination. This TCR derives from a human donor with glioblastoma.

The CDR3 nucleotides read TGTGCCAGCTCACCAAGGAATCTAGGAGGAGAGACCCAGTACTTC. Protein: CASSPRNLGGETQYF. This chain joins TRBV18 and TRBJ2-5, with D maybe TRBD2 (5 bases). This CDR3 is 15 amino acids long. Trimming took 2 bases from V and 4 from J, leaving 14 bases between them. Germline CDR1 reads KGHSH; CDR2 reads LQKENI.